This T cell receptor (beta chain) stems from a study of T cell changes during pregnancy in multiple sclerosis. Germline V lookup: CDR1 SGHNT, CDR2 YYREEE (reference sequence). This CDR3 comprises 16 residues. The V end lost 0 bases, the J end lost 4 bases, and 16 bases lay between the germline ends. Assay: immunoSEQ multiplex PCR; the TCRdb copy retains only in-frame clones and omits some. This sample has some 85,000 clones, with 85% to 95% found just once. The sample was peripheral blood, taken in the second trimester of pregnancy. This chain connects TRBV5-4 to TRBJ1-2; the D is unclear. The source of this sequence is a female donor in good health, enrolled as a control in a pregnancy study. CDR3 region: CASSLVPEASGYGYTF. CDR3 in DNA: TGTGCCAGCAGCTTGGTTCCGGAGGCCTCGGGCTATGGCTACACCTTC.